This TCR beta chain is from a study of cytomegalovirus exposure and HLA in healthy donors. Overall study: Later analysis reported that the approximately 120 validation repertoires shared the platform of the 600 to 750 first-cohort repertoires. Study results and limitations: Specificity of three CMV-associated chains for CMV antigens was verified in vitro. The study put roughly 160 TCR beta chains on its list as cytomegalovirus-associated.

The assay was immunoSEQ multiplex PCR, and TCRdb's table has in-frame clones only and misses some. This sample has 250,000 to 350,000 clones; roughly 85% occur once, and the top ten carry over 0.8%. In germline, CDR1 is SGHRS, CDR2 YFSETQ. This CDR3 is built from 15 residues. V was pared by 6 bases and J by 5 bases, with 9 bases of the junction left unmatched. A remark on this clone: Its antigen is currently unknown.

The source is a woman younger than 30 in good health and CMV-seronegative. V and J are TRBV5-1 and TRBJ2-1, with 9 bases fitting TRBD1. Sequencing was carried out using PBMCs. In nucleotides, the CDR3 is TGCGCCAGCAACATGAGGGGACAGGGTGACAATGAGCAGTTCTTC. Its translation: CASNMRGQGDNEQFF.